These T cell receptor beta chains were read from a single sample in a study of CD8+ T cells in alopecia areata. Measured with immunoSEQ multiplex PCR; TCRdb has only the in-frame clones, and not every one. The sample records 110,000 to 150,000 clones, about 56% being singletons. Source: CD8+ T cells sorted from blood, taken at week 4, from a patient treated with tofacitinib. These receptors all come from a human donor with alopecia areata. Each CDR3 is given with its conserved first and last residue. The D gene is left open where the match is weak. Size values are once, few and many counts, or a class for expanded clones, and some rows have none.

D gene: TRBD2
V gene: TRBV9
clone size: few
J gene: TRBJ2-7
CDR3 protein: CASSVAAGPYEQYF
CDR3 DNA: TGTGCCAGCAGCGTAGCAGCGGGGCCCTACGAGCAGTACTTC

D gene: NA
V gene: TRBV4-1
clone size: NA
J gene: TRBJ2-2
CDR3 protein: CASSQGGGANTGELFF
CDR3 DNA: TGCGCCAGCAGCCAAGGAGGGGGTGCGAACACCGGGGAGCTGTTTTTT

D gene: NA
V gene: TRBV6-5
clone size: NA
J gene: TRBJ1-2
CDR3 protein: CASSYGGLIYGYTF
CDR3 DNA: TGTGCCAGCAGTTACGGTGGACTGATTTATGGCTACACCTTC

D gene: NA
V gene: TRBV30
clone size: NA
J gene: TRBJ1-4
CDR3 protein: CAWSADQEKLFF
CDR3 DNA: TGTGCCTGGAGTGCGGACCAGGAAAAACTGTTTTTT

D gene: NA
V gene: TRBV7-9
clone size: NA
J gene: TRBJ2-2
CDR3 protein: CASSFEGELFF
CDR3 DNA: TGTGCCAGCAGCTTCGAGGGGGAGCTGTTTTTT

D gene: NA
V gene: TRBV11-2
clone size: few
J gene: TRBJ2-5
CDR3 protein: CASTHLGTHQETQYF
CDR3 DNA: TGTGCCAGCACCCATCTAGGGACTCACCAAGAGACCCAGTACTTC

D gene: NA
V gene: TRBV7-2
clone size: NA
J gene: TRBJ2-5
CDR3 protein: CASSLLRVVLETQYF
CDR3 DNA: TGTGCCAGCAGCTTACTCCGAGTTGTGCTTGAGACCCAGTACTTC

D gene: NA
V gene: TRBV6-5
clone size: NA
J gene: TRBJ1-2
CDR3 protein: CASSEDSHYGYTF
CDR3 DNA: TGTGCCAGCAGTGAAGACAGCCATTATGGCTACACCTTC

D gene: NA
V gene: TRBV29-1
clone size: few
J gene: TRBJ2-1
CDR3 protein: CSVEGTVDSYNEQFF
CDR3 DNA: TGCAGCGTTGAAGGGACAGTTGACTCCTACAATGAGCAGTTCTTC

D gene: NA
V gene: TRBV25-1
clone size: NA
J gene: TRBJ1-5
CDR3 protein: CASSMGESNQPQHF
CDR3 DNA: TGTGCCAGCAGTATGGGTGAAAGCAATCAGCCCCAGCATTTT

D gene: NA
V gene: TRBV29-1
clone size: NA
J gene: TRBJ1-2
CDR3 protein: CSVEDQGFYGYTF
CDR3 DNA: TGCAGCGTTGAAGATCAGGGGTTCTATGGCTACACCTTC

D gene: NA
V gene: TRBV11-2
clone size: NA
J gene: TRBJ2-5
CDR3 protein: CASSLGTLGGQETQYF
CDR3 DNA: TGTGCCAGCAGCTTAGGCACCCTAGGGGGCCAAGAGACCCAGTACTTC

D gene: NA
V gene: TRBV10-3
clone size: NA
J gene: TRBJ1-6
CDR3 protein: CAISEPHDYPDSPLHF
CDR3 DNA: TGTGCCATCAGTGAGCCCCACGACTATCCGGATTCACCCCTCCACTTT

D gene: NA
V gene: TRBV13
clone size: NA
J gene: TRBJ1-1
CDR3 protein: CASREATKAFF
CDR3 DNA: TGTGCCAGCAGAGAAGCGACAAAAGCTTTCTTT

D gene: TRBD1
V gene: TRBV29-1
clone size: NA
J gene: TRBJ1-2
CDR3 protein: CSVEDLGTGVPYGYTF
CDR3 DNA: TGCAGCGTTGAAGATCTTGGGACAGGGGTACCCTATGGCTACACCTTC

D gene: NA
V gene: TRBV27
clone size: NA
J gene: TRBJ2-5
CDR3 protein: CASRLTQYF
CDR3 DNA: TGTGCCAGCAGATTAACCCAGTACTTC

D gene: NA
V gene: TRBV2
clone size: NA
J gene: TRBJ1-5
CDR3 protein: CASSVTPEGDQPQHF
CDR3 DNA: TGTGCCAGCAGTGTTACCCCTGAGGGGGACCAGCCCCAGCATTTT

D gene: NA
V gene: TRBV2
clone size: NA
J gene: TRBJ2-1
CDR3 protein: CAHAYKGNEQFF
CDR3 DNA: TGTGCCCACGCTTACAAAGGAAATGAGCAGTTCTTC

D gene: TRBD2
V gene: TRBV27
clone size: NA
J gene: TRBJ2-5
CDR3 protein: CASSPLLAGGVETQYF
CDR3 DNA: TGTGCCAGCAGTCCCCTACTGGCGGGGGGTGTGGAGACCCAGTACTTC

D gene: NA
V gene: TRBV7-9
clone size: few
J gene: TRBJ1-1
CDR3 protein: CASSLFGDGAFF
CDR3 DNA: TGTGCCAGCAGCTTATTCGGGGACGGAGCTTTCTTT

D gene: NA
V gene: TRBV30
clone size: few
J gene: TRBJ2-3
CDR3 protein: CAWSVDRPDTQYF
CDR3 DNA: TGTGCCTGGAGCGTTGACAGGCCAGATACGCAGTATTTT

D gene: NA
V gene: TRBV7-9
clone size: NA
J gene: TRBJ1-5
CDR3 protein: CASSQGGDNQPQHF
CDR3 DNA: TGTGCCAGCAGCCAAGGCGGAGACAATCAGCCCCAGCATTTT

D gene: TRBD2
V gene: TRBV7-9
clone size: NA
J gene: TRBJ2-5
CDR3 protein: CASSPPAGEETQYF
CDR3 DNA: TGTGCCAGCAGCCCGCCGGCGGGGGAAGAGACCCAGTACTTC

D gene: NA
V gene: TRBV7-9
clone size: many
J gene: TRBJ2-1
CDR3 protein: CASSSPTAYNEQFF
CDR3 DNA: TGTGCCAGCAGCTCCCCGACGGCCTACAATGAGCAGTTCTTC

D gene: NA
V gene: TRBV2
clone size: NA
J gene: TRBJ2-2
CDR3 protein: CAGRFNVNTGELFF
CDR3 DNA: TGTGCCGGGCGCTTTAATGTCAACACCGGGGAGCTGTTTTTT

D gene: NA
V gene: TRBV5-4
clone size: NA
J gene: TRBJ1-2
CDR3 protein: CASSPTEAYGYTF
CDR3 DNA: TGTGCCAGCAGCCCGACGGAGGCCTATGGCTACACCTTC

D gene: TRBD1
V gene: TRBV29-1
clone size: NA
J gene: TRBJ1-1
CDR3 protein: CSVEDKGTGWDTEAFF
CDR3 DNA: TGCAGCGTTGAAGATAAAGGGACAGGGTGGGACACTGAAGCTTTCTTT

D gene: NA
V gene: TRBV30
clone size: NA
J gene: TRBJ1-1
CDR3 protein: CAWSLGGRTEAFF
CDR3 DNA: TGTGCCTGGAGCTTAGGGGGGCGGACTGAAGCTTTCTTT